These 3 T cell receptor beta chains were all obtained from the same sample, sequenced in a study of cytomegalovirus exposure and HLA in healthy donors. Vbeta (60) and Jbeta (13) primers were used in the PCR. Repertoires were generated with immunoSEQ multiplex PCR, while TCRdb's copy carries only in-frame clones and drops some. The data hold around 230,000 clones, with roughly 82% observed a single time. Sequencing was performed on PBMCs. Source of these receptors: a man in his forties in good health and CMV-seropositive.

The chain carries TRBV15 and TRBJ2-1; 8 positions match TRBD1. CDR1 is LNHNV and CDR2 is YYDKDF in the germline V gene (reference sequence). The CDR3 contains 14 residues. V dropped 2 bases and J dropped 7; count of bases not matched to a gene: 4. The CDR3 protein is CATSRTRQGNEQFF. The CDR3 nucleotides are TGTGCCACCAGCAGAACCCGACAGGGGAATGAGCAGTTCTTC. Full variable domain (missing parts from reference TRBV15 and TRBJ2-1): DAMVIQNPRYQVTQFGKPVTLSCSQTLNHNVMYWYQQKSSQAPKLLFHYYDKDFNNEADTPDNFQSRRPNTSFCFLDIRSPGLGDTAMYLCATSRTRQGNEQFFGPGTRLTVL.

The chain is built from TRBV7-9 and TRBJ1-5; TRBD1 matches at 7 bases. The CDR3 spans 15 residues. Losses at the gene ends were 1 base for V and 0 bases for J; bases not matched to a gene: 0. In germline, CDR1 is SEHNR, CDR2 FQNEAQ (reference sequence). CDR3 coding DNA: TGTGCCAGCAGCTTAGGACAGGGTAGCAATCAGCCCCAGCATTTT. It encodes CASSLGQGSNQPQHF. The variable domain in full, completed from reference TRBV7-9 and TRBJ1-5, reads DTGVSQNPRHKITKRGQNVTFRCDPISEHNRLYWYRQTLGQGPEFLTYFQNEAQLEKSRLLSDRFSAERPKGSFSTLEIQRTEQGDSAMYLCASSLGQGSNQPQHFGDGTRLSIL.

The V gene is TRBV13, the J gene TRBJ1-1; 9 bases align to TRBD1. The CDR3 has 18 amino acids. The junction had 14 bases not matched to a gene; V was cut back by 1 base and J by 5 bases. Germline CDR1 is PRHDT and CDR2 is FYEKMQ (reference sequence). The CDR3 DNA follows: TGTGCCAGCAGCTTAGCCCTCGGGACAGGGAGGACCGGGACTGAAGCTTTCTTT. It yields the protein CASSLALGTGRTGTEAFF.